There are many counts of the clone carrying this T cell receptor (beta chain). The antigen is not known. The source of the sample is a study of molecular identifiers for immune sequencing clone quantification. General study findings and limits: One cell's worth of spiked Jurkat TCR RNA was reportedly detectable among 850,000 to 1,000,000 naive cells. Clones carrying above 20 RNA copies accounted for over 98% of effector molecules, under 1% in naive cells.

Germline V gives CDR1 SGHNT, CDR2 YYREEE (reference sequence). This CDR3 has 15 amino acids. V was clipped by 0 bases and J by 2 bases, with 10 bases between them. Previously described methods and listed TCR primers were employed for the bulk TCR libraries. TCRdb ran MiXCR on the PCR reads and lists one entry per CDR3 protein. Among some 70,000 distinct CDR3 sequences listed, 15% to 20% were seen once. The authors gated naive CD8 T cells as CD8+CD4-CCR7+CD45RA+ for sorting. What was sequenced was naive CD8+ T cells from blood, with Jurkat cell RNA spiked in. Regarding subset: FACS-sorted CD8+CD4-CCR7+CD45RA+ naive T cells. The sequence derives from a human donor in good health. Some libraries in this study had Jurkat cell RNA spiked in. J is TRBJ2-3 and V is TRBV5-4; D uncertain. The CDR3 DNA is TGTGCCAGCAGCTTGGGGCTAGACCTCACAGATACGCAGTATTTT. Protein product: CASSLGLDLTDTQYF.